These T cell receptor beta chains were read from a single sample in a study of blood T cell repertoires in COVID-19. Libraries were prepared by immunoSEQ multiplex PCR; TCRdb keeps only in-frame clonotypes and omits some of them. Of around 260,000 clones listed, 80% to 90% are singletons. Sequences were obtained from peripheral blood. All receptors derive from a man between 60 and 70 years old with acute or convalescent COVID-19. The CDR3 runs from the conserved cysteine through the conserved F or W. Each record gives: clone size, J gene, D gene, V gene, CDR3 protein, CDR3 DNA. D genes are given only for firm matches. The size of a clone is reported for some rows only, either as once, few or many, or as a class for expanded clones.

NA,TRBJ2-2,NA,TRBV6-1,CASSDAYTGELFF,TGTGCCAGCAGTGATGCGTACACCGGGGAGCTGTTTTTT
once,TRBJ1-5,NA,TRBV5-1,CASKSGDNQPQHF,TGCGCCAGCAAGAGCGGGGACAATCAGCCCCAGCATTTT
NA,TRBJ2-1,TRBD2,TRBV19,CASSSWLAGSYNEQFF,TGTGCCAGTTCCAGCTGGCTAGCGGGATCCTACAATGAGCAGTTCTTC
NA,TRBJ2-1,TRBD2,TRBV7-9,CASSLDGRDHIEQFF,TGTGCCAGCAGCTTAGACGGGAGGGACCATATTGAGCAGTTCTTC
NA,TRBJ1-1,NA,TRBV11-2,CASSSYLQGGTEAFF,TGTGCCAGCAGCTCTTATTTACAGGGCGGCACTGAAGCTTTCTTT
few,TRBJ1-6,TRBD1,TRBV7-9,CASRDRAMLNSPLHF,TGTGCCAGCAGAGACAGGGCCATGCTAAATTCACCCCTCCACTTT
NA,TRBJ2-2,NA,TRBV4-1,CASSQDDRWAGELFF,TGCGCCAGCAGCCAAGATGACAGGTGGGCCGGGGAGCTGTTTTTT
NA,TRBJ1-1,NA,TRBV19,CASAETAWNTEAFF,TGTGCCAGCGCTGAAACCGCGTGGAACACTGAAGCTTTCTTT
once,TRBJ2-1,NA,TRBV9,CASSHFISGPGTSSYNEQFF,TGTGCCAGCAGCCATTTCATTAGCGGGCCCGGGACAAGCTCCTACAATGAGCAGTTCTTC
once,TRBJ1-2,TRBD1,TRBV10-2,CASTGTVGYGYTF,TGCGCCAGCACAGGGACAGTCGGCTATGGCTACACCTTC
once,TRBJ1-5,NA,TRBV5-1,CASSLDSSYSNQPQHF,TGCGCCAGCAGCCTTGACAGCAGTTATAGCAATCAGCCCCAGCATTTT
NA,TRBJ1-1,TRBD1,TRBV7-9,CASRGSPWDSFFMNTEAFF,TGTGCCAGCAGGGGGTCTCCGTGGGACAGTTTCTTCATGAACACTGAAGCTTTCTTT
NA,TRBJ2-2,TRBD1,TRBV19,CASSPTGGNTGELFF,TGTGCCAGTAGTCCTACAGGGGGTAACACCGGGGAGCTGTTTTTT
NA,TRBJ2-1,NA,TRBV27,CASSLRAMSSYNEQFF,TGTGCCAGCAGTCTCAGGGCCATGAGCTCCTACAATGAGCAGTTCTTC
NA,TRBJ2-2,TRBD2,TRBV30,CAWSSGGVGELFF,TGTGCCTGGAGTTCGGGGGGGGTCGGGGAGCTGTTTTTT
NA,TRBJ1-2,NA,TRBV28,CASRPQGAGYTF,TGTGCCAGCAGACCCCAGGGCGCTGGCTACACCTTC
once,TRBJ2-1,TRBD2,TRBV7-3,CASSPALAGAPGQFF,TGTGCCAGCAGCCCCGCCCTAGCGGGGGCTCCCGGGCAGTTCTTC
NA,TRBJ1-6,NA,TRBV11-2,CASSLVGPGNSPLHF,TGTGCCAGCAGCTTAGTTGGTCCCGGGAATTCACCCCTCCACTTT
few,TRBJ1-1,NA,TRBV20-1,CSASRRGTEAFF,TGCAGTGCTAGTCGACGAGGGACTGAAGCTTTCTTT
NA,TRBJ1-6,NA,TRBV27,CASSLDRLHSPLHF,TGTGCCAGCAGTTTAGACAGGTTACATTCACCCCTCCACTTT
many,TRBJ2-7,NA,TRBV18,CASSPPVGPYEQYF,TGTGCCAGCTCACCCCCAGTGGGGCCCTACGAGCAGTACTTC
NA,TRBJ1-1,TRBD1,TRBV7-3,CASSLQGRTEAFF,TGTGCCAGCAGCCTACAGGGGCGCACTGAAGCTTTCTTT
few,TRBJ1-5,TRBD1,TRBV29-1,CSVVTGGESQPQHF,TGCAGCGTTGTGACAGGGGGCGAAAGTCAGCCCCAGCATTTT
NA,TRBJ2-7,NA,TRBV6-5,CASSYTSLGGEQYF,TGTGCCAGCAGTTACACTTCCCTAGGGGGTGAGCAGTACTTC
NA,TRBJ2-3,TRBD1,TRBV5-6,CASSFEGASDTQYF,TGTGCCAGCAGCTTTGAGGGGGCCTCAGATACGCAGTATTTT
NA,TRBJ2-1,TRBD2,TRBV29-1,CSVAGGSGAEYNEQFF,TGCAGCGTTGCGGGGGGGTCCGGAGCGGAATACAATGAGCAGTTCTTC
NA,TRBJ2-7,TRBD2,TRBV14,CASSRGLAGGPFYEQYF,TGTGCCAGCAGCCGCGGACTAGCGGGAGGGCCGTTCTACGAGCAGTACTTC
NA,TRBJ2-7,TRBD1,TRBV4-1,CASSQDPNRGAYEQYF,TGCGCCAGCAGCCAAGATCCAAACAGGGGAGCCTACGAGCAGTACTTC
NA,TRBJ1-2,TRBD1,TRBV6-6,CASSLPDRDYGYTF,TGTGCCAGCAGCCTACCGGACAGGGACTATGGCTACACCTTC
NA,TRBJ2-1,TRBD2,TRBV11-3,CASSPGGAGSSYNEQFF,TGTGCCAGCAGCCCGGGGGGGGCGGGAAGCTCCTACAATGAGCAGTTCTTC
once,TRBJ1-2,TRBD1,TRBV30,CACSRPRQGGSGYTF,TGTGCCTGCTCACGCCCGCGACAGGGGGGCAGTGGCTACACCTTC
few,TRBJ1-1,NA,TRBV19,CASIVQGETEAFF,TGTGCCAGTATTGTCCAGGGTGAGACTGAAGCTTTCTTT